The next 6 T cell receptor beta chains were all read from a single sample in a study of control samples from healthy donors and cancer patients. TCRdb's copy holds only in-frame clones and misses some; the assay was immunoSEQ multiplex PCR. The sample holds around 180,000 clones, about 86% seen once. Material for sequencing was blood. The receptors were gathered from a woman aged 25 to 45 in good health.

The CDR3 protein is CSASHGNTEAFF. The CDR3 bases are TGCAGTGCTAGTCATGGTAACACTGAAGCTTTCTTT. V and J are TRBV20-1 and TRBJ1-1; D remains unclear. Trimming left V 3 bases short and J 2 bases short, with 7 bases between. There are 12 residues in the CDR3. Per germline, CDR1 DFQATT and CDR2 SNEGSKA (reference sequence).

The V gene is TRBV28, the J gene TRBJ1-5; possibly TRBD1 for D (5 bases). Germline CDR1 is MDHEN and CDR2 is SYDVKM. Trimming left V 7 bases short and J 4 bases short, with 17 bases between. The CDR3 extends over 15 amino acids. The CDR3 is CASTLGNRLNQPQHF. Written as DNA, the CDR3 is TGTGCCAGCACCCTCGGGAACAGGCTAAATCAGCCCCAGCATTTT.

V and J are TRBV9 and TRBJ1-1, with D possibly being TRBD1 (6 bases). Trimming shortened V by 0 bases and J by 0 bases, and 15 bases separated the two germline ends. The germline CDR1 and CDR2 sequences are SGDLS and YYNGEE. The CDR3 has 17 amino acids. The CDR3 DNA is TGTGCCAGCAGCGTAGCTCCTTTGACAGGCATGAACACTGAAGCTTTCTTT. It encodes CASSVAPLTGMNTEAFF.

This clone was found a few times. The gene calls are TRBV6-5 and TRBJ1-1; the D gene is possibly TRBD1 (6 bases). This CDR3 is built from 15 residues. V lost 3 bases, J lost 7 bases, and 18 bases lay in between. Looked up from germline, CDR1 is MNHEY and CDR2 is SVGAGI. CDR3 amino acids: CASSYLMGGRGEAFF. CDR3 bases: TGTGCCAGCAGTTATTTAATGGGGGGCAGGGGTGAAGCTTTCTTT.

The chain carries TRBV2 and TRBJ1-5; maybe TRBD1 (5 bases). CDR3 length: 16 amino acids. CDR1 and CDR2 from the germline V gene are SNHLY and FYNNEI. Deletions cut 3 bases from V and 5 bases from J, with 17 bases between. The CDR3 protein is CASSDMVRAPDQPQHF. In DNA, the CDR3 is TGTGCCAGCAGTGACATGGTCAGGGCCCCCGATCAGCCCCAGCATTTT.

The gene calls are TRBV9 and TRBJ1-2, with a weak D call TRBD1 (5 bases). Germline CDR1 is SGDLS and CDR2 is YYNGEE. V lost 2 bases and J lost 2, with 10 bases in between. The CDR3 consists of 14 residues. The CDR3 sequence: CASSVQGGNYGYTF. In DNA, the CDR3 is TGTGCCAGCAGCGTCCAGGGAGGGAACTATGGCTACACCTTC.